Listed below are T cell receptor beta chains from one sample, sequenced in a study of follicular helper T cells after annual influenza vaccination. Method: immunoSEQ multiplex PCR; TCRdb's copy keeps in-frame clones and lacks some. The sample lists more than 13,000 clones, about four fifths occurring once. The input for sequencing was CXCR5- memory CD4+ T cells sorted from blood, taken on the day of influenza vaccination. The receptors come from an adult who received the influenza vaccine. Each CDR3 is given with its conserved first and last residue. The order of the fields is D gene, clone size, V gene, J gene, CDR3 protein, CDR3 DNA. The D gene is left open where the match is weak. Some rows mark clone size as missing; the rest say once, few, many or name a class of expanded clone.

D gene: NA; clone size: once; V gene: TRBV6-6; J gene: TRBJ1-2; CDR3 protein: CASSDSINYGYTF; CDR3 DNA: TGTGCCAGCAGTGACAGCATTAACTATGGCTACACCTTC
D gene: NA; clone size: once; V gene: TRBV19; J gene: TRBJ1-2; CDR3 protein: CASKVSTSSNYGYTF; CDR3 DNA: TGTGCCAGTAAAGTATCGACTTCTTCTAACTATGGCTACACCTTC
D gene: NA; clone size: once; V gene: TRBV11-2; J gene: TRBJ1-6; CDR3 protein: CASSSPRTSPLHF; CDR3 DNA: TGTGCCAGCAGCTCTCCGAGAACGTCACCCCTCCACTTT
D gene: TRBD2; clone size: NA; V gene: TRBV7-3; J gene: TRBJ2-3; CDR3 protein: CASSLLGLVTDTQYF; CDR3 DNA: TGTGCCAGCAGCTTACTCGGACTAGTCACAGATACGCAGTATTTT
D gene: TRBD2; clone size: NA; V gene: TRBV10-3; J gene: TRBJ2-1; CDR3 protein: CAISRSGGAGNEQFF; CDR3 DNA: TGTGCCATCAGTAGGAGCGGGGGGGCCGGGAATGAGCAGTTCTTC
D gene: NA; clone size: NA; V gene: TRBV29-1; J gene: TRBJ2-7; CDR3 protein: CSVTDAAYEQYF; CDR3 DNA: TGCAGCGTGACCGACGCGGCCTACGAGCAGTACTTC
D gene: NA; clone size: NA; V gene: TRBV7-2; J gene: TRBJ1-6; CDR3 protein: CASSRLRGSDSPLHF; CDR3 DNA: TGTGCCAGCAGCCGACTCCGAGGGTCTGATTCACCCCTCCACTTT
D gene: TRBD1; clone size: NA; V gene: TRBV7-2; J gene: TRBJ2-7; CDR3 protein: CASSSRTGAVYEQYF; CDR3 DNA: TGTGCCAGCAGCTCCCGGACAGGGGCCGTCTACGAGCAGTACTTC
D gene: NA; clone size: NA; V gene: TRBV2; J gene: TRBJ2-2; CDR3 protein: CASALDSANTGELFF; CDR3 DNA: TGTGCCAGCGCCTTAGACTCGGCGAACACCGGGGAGCTGTTTTTT
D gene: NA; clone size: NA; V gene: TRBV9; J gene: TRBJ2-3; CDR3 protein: CASSVGGSGLDTQYF; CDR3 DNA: TGTGCCAGCAGCGTAGGGGGTTCCGGGCTAGATACGCAGTATTTT
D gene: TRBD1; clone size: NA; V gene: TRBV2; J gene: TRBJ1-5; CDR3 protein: CASSAEGTGYQPQHF; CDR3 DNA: TGTGCCAGCAGTGCGGAGGGGACAGGGTATCAGCCCCAGCATTTT
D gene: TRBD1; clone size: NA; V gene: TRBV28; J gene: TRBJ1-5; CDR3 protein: CASSSPLDRNSNQPQHF; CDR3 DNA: TGTGCCAGCAGTTCCCCATTGGACAGGAATAGCAATCAGCCCCAGCATTTT
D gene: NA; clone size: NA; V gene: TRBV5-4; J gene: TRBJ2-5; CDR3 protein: CASSLLSGKSAQYF; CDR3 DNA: TGTGCCAGCAGCTTGTTGTCAGGGAAGAGTGCCCAGTACTTC
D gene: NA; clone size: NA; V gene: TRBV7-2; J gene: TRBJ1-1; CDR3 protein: CASRNTEAFF; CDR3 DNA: TGTGCCAGCAGAAACACTGAAGCTTTCTTT
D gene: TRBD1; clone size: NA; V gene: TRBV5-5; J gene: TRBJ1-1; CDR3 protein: CASSSGQGDPRNTEAFF; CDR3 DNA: TGTGCCAGCAGCTCCGGACAGGGGGACCCTAGAAACACTGAAGCTTTCTTT
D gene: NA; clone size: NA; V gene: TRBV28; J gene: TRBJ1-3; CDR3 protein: CASSSVHTIYF; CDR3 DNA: TGTGCCAGCAGCTCGGTCCACACCATATATTTT